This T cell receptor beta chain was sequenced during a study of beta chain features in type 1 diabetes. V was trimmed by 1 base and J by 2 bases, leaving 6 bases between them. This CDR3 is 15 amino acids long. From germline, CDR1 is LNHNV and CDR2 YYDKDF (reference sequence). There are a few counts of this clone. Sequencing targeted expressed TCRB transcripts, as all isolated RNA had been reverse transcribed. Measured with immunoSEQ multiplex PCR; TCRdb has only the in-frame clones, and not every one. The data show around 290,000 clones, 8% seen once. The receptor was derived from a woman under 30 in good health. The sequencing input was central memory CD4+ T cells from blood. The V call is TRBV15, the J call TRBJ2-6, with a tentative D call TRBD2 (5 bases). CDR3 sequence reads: CATSRGGAGANVLTF. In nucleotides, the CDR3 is TGTGCCACCAGCAGAGGGGGAGCTGGGGCCAACGTCCTGACTTTC.